What follows are 13 T cell receptor beta chains derived from one specimen sequenced in a study of Ad26.COV2.S vaccination and SARS-CoV-2 variants. Treatment given: some 20 received Ad26.COV2.S at low or high dose, single or two shots; 5 received placebo; per-sample allocation not given. Vaccine and placebo recipients were sampled on day 63 after the first injection. The method was immunoSEQ multiplex PCR; TCRdb's version includes in-frame clones alone and lacks a portion of them. The table includes about 400,000 clones, about 88% detected once. The specimen was peripheral blood, collected in a trial of Ad26.COV2.S vaccine versus placebo. These receptors were taken from a person between 18 and 65 years old who received the Ad26.COV2.S COVID-19 vaccine or a placebo.

The chain employs TRBV28 and TRBJ1-2; D unclear. The V gene lost 4 bases and the J gene lost 1 base, with 13 bases spanning the gap. The CDR3 extends over 15 amino acids. Germline assignment: CDR1 MDHEN and CDR2 SYDVKM. CDR3 loop: CASSSSLIVNYGYTF. DNA of the CDR3: TGTGCCAGCAGTTCCTCCCTGATTGTTAACTATGGCTACACCTTC.

The chain recombines TRBV5-8 with TRBJ2-1; 11 nucleotides line up with TRBD2. The ends lost 3 bases at V and 4 bases at J; junction bases unmatched: 9. Germline CDR1 reads SGHTS; CDR2 reads YDEGEE. The length of the CDR3 is 17 residues. CDR3: CASSSWTSGLVYNEQFF. The CDR3 DNA reads as TGTGCCAGCAGCTCATGGACTAGCGGGTTGGTGTACAATGAGCAGTTCTTC.

V is TRBV9 and J is TRBJ2-3; unclear D gene. V shed 0 bases and J shed 2 bases, with 10 bases lying between them. CDR1 and CDR2 from the germline V gene are SGDLS and YYNGEE. The CDR3 sequence is 15 residues long. CDR3 protein: CASSVGGSPTDTQYF. DNA for the CDR3: TGTGCCAGCAGCGTAGGGGGTAGCCCCACAGATACGCAGTATTTT.

On this clone: The same CDR3 arises from other DNA sequences in this sample as well. V and J are TRBV11-2 and TRBJ1-2; 7 bases line up with TRBD1. CDR3 length: 15 amino acids. Germline V gives CDR1 SGHAT, CDR2 FQNNGV. Unmatched junction bases numbered 2, after V lost 1 base and J lost 0 bases. This CDR3 reads CASSLGGTANYGYTF. The DNA for the CDR3 is TGTGCCAGCAGCTTAGGGGGGACAGCTAACTATGGCTACACCTTC. Full variable domain (missing parts from reference TRBV11-2 and TRBJ1-2): EAGVAQSPRYKIIEKRQSVAFWCNPISGHATLYWYQQILGQGPKLLIQFQNNGVVDDSQLPKDRFSAERLKGVDSTLKIQPAKLEDSAVYLCASSLGGTANYGYTFGSGTRLTVV.

The CDR3 reads CASSPTNTYEQYF. The CDR3 nucleotides are TGTGCCAGCAGTCCAACGAATACCTACGAGCAGTACTTC. The chain links TRBV28 to TRBJ2-7; no definite D call. In germline, CDR1 is MDHEN, CDR2 SYDVKM. This CDR3 region has 13 residues. Between the trimmed V and J ends, which lost 5 bases and 2 bases, there was a span of 10 bases.

The chain joins TRBV6-4 to TRBJ2-5; D not certain. Trimming took 0 bases from V and 5 from J, leaving 13 bases between them. The CDR3 totals 15 residues. Germline CDR1 MRHNA, CDR2 SNTAGT. As DNA, the CDR3 is TGTGCCAGCAGTGACTCGTATGAGCGCGATGAGACCCAGTACTTC. It encodes CASSDSYERDETQYF.

This sequence joins TRBV12-3 or TRBV12-4 and TRBJ2-2; a possible D gene is TRBD1 (5 bases). With 6 bases removed from V and 2 bases from J, the gap between germline ends came to 7 bases. The CDR3 is made up of 13 amino acids. The CDR3 region has the DNA TGTGCCAGCAGGCAGGGAAACACCGGGGAGCTGTTTTTT. Translating it yields CASRQGNTGELFF.

The J gene is TRBJ2-1, the V gene TRBV7-2; 9 bases are a match to TRBD1. Unmatched junction bases numbered 1, after V lost 5 bases and J lost 2 bases. The germline CDR1 and CDR2 sequences are SGHTA and FQGNSA. The CDR3 has 14 residues. The CDR3 is CASSRDRAYNEQFF. The CDR3 DNA sequence: TGTGCCAGCAGCAGGGACAGGGCCTACAATGAGCAGTTCTTC.

About this clone itself: Other DNA sequences in this specimen translate into the identical CDR3. The CDR3, as DNA: TGTGCCAGCAGCCCCGGACTAGCGGGAGTCGGTGAGACCCAGTACTTC. It codes for CASSPGLAGVGETQYF. This chain uses TRBV7-9 with TRBJ2-5; the match to TRBD2 covers 13 bases. Germline V gives CDR1 SEHNR, CDR2 FQNEAQ (reference sequence). V was clipped by 5 bases and J by 5 bases; unmatched bases: 8. The CDR3 consists of 16 residues. Combining the CDR3 with reference TRBV7-9 and TRBJ2-5 gives the whole variable domain DTGVSQNPRHKITKRGQNVTFRCDPISEHNRLYWYRQTLGQGPEFLTYFQNEAQLEKSRLLSDRFSAERPKGSFSTLEIQRTEQGDSAMYLCASSPGLAGVGETQYFGPGTRLLVL.

V is TRBV9 and J is TRBJ2-7, with D perhaps matching TRBD2 (5 bases). CDR3 length: 15 amino acids. The V gene's germline CDR1 is SGDLS and CDR2 YYNGEE. V was trimmed by 0 bases and J by 4 bases, leaving 14 bases between them. The CDR3 region has the DNA TGTGCCAGCAGCGTAGCTGGCGGGCCCGGGTACGAGCAGTACTTC. This encodes CASSVAGGPGYEQYF.

The chain has TRBV18 and TRBJ2-7; TRBD2 matches at 7 bases. V trimming: 4 bases; J trimming: 0 bases; junction bases outside the gene matches: 6. Germline V gene sequence: CDR1 KGHSH, CDR2 LQKENI. There are 15 residues in the CDR3. CDR3 region: CASSLAGAPSYEQYF. The CDR3 DNA follows: TGTGCCAGCTCACTGGCGGGAGCCCCCTCCTACGAGCAGTACTTC.

This rearrangement joins TRBV12-3 or TRBV12-4 to TRBJ2-3; tentative D call: TRBD2 (5 bases). The CDR3 totals 13 residues. Trimming pared 5 bases from V and 4 bases from J, leaving 10 bases between. CDR3 in amino acids: CASSAGRADTQYF. CDR3 nucleotide sequence: TGTGCCAGCAGTGCGGGTAGGGCAGATACGCAGTATTTT.

This clone occurred once. The rearrangement links TRBV5-4 to TRBJ2-1; TRBD2 aligns across 13 bases. Per germline, CDR1 SGHNT and CDR2 YYREEE (reference sequence). The trim removed 4 bases at V and 5 bases at J, leaving 3 bases unmatched. The CDR3 sequence is 15 residues long. In nucleotides, the CDR3 is TGTGCCAGCAGCCTTGGGACTAGCGGGAACAATGAGCAGTTCTTC. Translating gives CASSLGTSGNNEQFF.